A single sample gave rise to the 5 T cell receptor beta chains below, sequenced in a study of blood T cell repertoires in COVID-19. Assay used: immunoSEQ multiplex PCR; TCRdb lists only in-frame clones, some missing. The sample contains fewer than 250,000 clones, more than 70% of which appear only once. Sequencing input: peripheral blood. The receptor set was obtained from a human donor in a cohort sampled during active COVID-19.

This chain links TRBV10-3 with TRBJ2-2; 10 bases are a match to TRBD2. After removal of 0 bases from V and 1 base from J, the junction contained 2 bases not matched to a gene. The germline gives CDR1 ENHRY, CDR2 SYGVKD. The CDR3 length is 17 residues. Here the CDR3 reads CAISESLAGGNTGELFF. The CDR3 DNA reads TGTGCCATCAGTGAGTCTTTAGCGGGAGGGAACACCGGGGAGCTGTTTTTT.

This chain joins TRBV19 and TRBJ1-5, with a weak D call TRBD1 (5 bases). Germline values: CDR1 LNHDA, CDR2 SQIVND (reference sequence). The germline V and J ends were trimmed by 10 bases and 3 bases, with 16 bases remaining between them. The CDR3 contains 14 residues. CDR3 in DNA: TGTGCCACCAGAGGGACTTCGACCAATCAGCCCCAGCATTTT. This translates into CATRGTSTNQPQHF.

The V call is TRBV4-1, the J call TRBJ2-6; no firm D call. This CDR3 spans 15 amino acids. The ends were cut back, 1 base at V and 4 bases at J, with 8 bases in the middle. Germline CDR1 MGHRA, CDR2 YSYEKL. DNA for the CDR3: TGCGCCAGCAGCCAAGGGGCACCCGGGGCCAACGTCCTGACTTTC. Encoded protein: CASSQGAPGANVLTF.

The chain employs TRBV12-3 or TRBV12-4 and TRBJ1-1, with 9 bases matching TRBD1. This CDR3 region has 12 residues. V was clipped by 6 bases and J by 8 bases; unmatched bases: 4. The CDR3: CASSDRGVEAFF. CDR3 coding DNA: TGTGCCAGCAGCGACAGGGGGGTAGAAGCTTTCTTT.

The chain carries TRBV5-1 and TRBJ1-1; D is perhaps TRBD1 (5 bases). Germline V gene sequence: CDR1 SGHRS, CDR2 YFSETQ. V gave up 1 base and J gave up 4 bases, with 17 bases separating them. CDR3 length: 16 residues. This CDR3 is CASSLLGAQQGTEAFF. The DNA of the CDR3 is TGCGCCAGCAGCTTGCTAGGGGCGCAACAAGGCACTGAAGCTTTCTTT.